This passage covers 9 T cell receptor beta chains from one sample sequenced in a study of identical twins. TCRdb recomputed calls from the 5' RACE reads with MiXCR, one row per CDR3 protein. The data hold hundreds of thousands of distinct CDR3 sequences, with roughly 7% observed a single time. These same data were also listed under a study on yellow fever vaccine responses in identical twins.

Sample: memory (CD45RO+) T cells sorted from blood. The receptors were sampled from a woman under 30 in good health.

This clonotype was observed a handful of times. V is TRBV6-5 and J is TRBJ2-5, with 7 bases fitting TRBD1. The trim removed 3 bases at V and 1 base at J, leaving 8 bases unmatched. This CDR3 spans 16 amino acids. Germline-derived CDR1 and CDR2 are MNHEY and SVGAGI. Here the CDR3 reads CASSYRQGKLQETQYF. The CDR3 region has the DNA TGTGCCAGCAGTTATCGACAGGGCAAACTCCAAGAGACCCAGTACTTC.

This clonotype showed up just a few times. The rearrangement links TRBV5-5 to TRBJ2-7; the D call may be TRBD1 or TRBD2 (6 bases each). The V end was cut by 4 bases, the J end by 3 bases, with 14 bases between. The CDR3 is 14 residues long. Germline loops: CDR1 SGHKS, CDR2 YYEKEE (reference sequence). The CDR3 sequence: CASSPEGGIYEQYF. CDR3 nucleotide sequence: TGTGCCAGCAGCCCTGAGGGGGGTATCTACGAGCAGTACTTC.

The rearrangement joins TRBV2 to TRBJ2-7; D uncertain. This CDR3 contains 12 residues. Trimming took off 2 bases at V and 4 bases at J, with 6 bases between the two ends. Germline V gene sequence: CDR1 SNHLY, CDR2 FYNNEI. The CDR3 loop is CASSESGYEQYV. The CDR3 region has the DNA TGTGCCAGCAGTGAAAGTGGGTACGAGCAGTACGTC.

This clonotype was found a few times. The chain is built from TRBV12-5 and TRBJ2-4, with TRBD1 as a possible D gene (5 bases). The germline CDR1 and CDR2 sequences are LGHNT and FRNRAP. The CDR3 extends over 15 amino acids. Trimming took off 6 bases at V and 9 bases at J, with 21 bases between the two ends. The CDR3 bases are TGTGCTAGTGGCCACTCCGGGCCCCTGGGGCCCATTCAGTACTTC. It specifies CASGHSGPLGPIQYF.

This clonotype was recorded a few times. The V gene is TRBV28, the J gene TRBJ1-2; D is possibly TRBD1 (6 bases). The V end lost 6 bases, the J end lost 1 base, and 15 bases lay between the germline ends. Germline loops: CDR1 MDHEN, CDR2 SYDVKM. This CDR3 is 15 amino acids long. CDR3 sequence: CASRSPPRGNYGYTF. Written as DNA, the CDR3 is TGTGCCAGCAGGTCCCCCCCCAGGGGTAACTATGGCTACACCTTC.

This clonotype came up many times. V is TRBV12-3 or TRBV12-4 and J is TRBJ2-1; 10 nucleotides match TRBD2. The CDR3 has 17 amino acids. With 3 bases clipped from V and 8 bases from J, the junction kept 13 bases outside the gene matches. CDR3 sequence: CASSFGRVAGGYYEQFF. In DNA form, the CDR3 reads TGTGCCAGCAGTTTCGGTCGGGTAGCGGGAGGTTACTATGAGCAGTTCTTC.

Turning to this clonotype: A much larger clone differs from this one at a single base, so this may be a read error. V and J are TRBV7-8 and TRBJ2-5, with 13 bases lining up with TRBD2. CDR3 length: 15 amino acids. Unmatched junction bases numbered 8, after V lost 5 bases and J lost 8 bases. Germline V CDR1 and CDR2: SGHVS, FQNEAQ. The CDR3 nucleotides are TGTGCCAGCAGCCCCAGGACTAGCGGGAGTGATACCCAGTACTTC. This codes for CASSPRTSGSDTQYF.

This clonotype was seen a handful of times. The rearrangement links TRBV20-1 to TRBJ2-7; TRBD1 aligns across 7 bases. Germline assignment: CDR1 DFQATT and CDR2 SNEGSKA (reference sequence). After removal of 6 bases from V and 5 bases from J, the junction contained 13 bases not matched to a gene. This CDR3 is 14 amino acids long. The CDR3 bases are TGCAGTGCCCAGAAACAGGGGTCCGGCCACGAGCAGTACGTC. It codes for CSAQKQGSGHEQYV.

This chain links TRBV6-5 with TRBJ1-2, with D hard to call. V lost 2 bases and J 1 base, leaving 8 bases between the germline ends. The length of the CDR3 is 14 residues. CDR1 is MNHEY, CDR2 SVGAGI, per germline. CDR3 coding DNA: TGTGCCAGCAGTTACGAAGGCGGTAACTATGGCTACACCTTC. Amino acids: CASSYEGGNYGYTF.